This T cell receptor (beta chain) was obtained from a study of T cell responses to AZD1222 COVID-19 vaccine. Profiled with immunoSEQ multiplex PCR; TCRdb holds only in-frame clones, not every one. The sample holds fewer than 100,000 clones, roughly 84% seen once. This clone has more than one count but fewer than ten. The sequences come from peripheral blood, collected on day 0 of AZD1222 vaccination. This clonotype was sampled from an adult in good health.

The CDR3 spells CSVVNRVNSPLHF. DNA of the CDR3: TGCAGCGTTGTTAACAGGGTTAATTCACCCCTCCACTTT. The chain carries TRBV29-1 and TRBJ1-6; TRBD1 might be the D (6 bases). V lost 4 bases and J lost 6, with 10 bases in between. Germline CDR1 reads SQVTM; CDR2 reads ANQGSEA. The CDR3 runs 13 residues.